This T cell receptor (beta chain) was captured by sequencing in a study of PD-L1 blockade in urothelial cancer. Study-level background: Chemotherapy regimens numbering 0 to 3 had been given to patients. T cell content in blood samples showed a median of about 140,000. Blood analysis was done at 3 weeks (second dose) and 6 weeks after treatment began. General observations from the study: Durable benefit accompanied greater 3-week expansion of tumor-associated blood clones.

Produced via immunoSEQ multiplex PCR; TCRdb's table is partial and in-frame only. The table has about 95,000 clones, roughly 90% seen once. About this clone itself: No antigen is known for it.

Time point of the sample: pretreatment peripheral blood. The CDR3 is 12 residues long. CDR1 is SQVTM, CDR2 ANQGSEA, per germline. V was clipped by 7 bases and J by 8 bases, with 15 bases between them. V gene TRBV29-1 combines with J gene TRBJ2-1; weak D call: TRBD2 (5 bases). The origin of this receptor is a man between 60 and 75 years old with urothelial cancer. The source was PBMCs, collected around atezolizumab (anti-PD-L1) treatment. The DNA of the CDR3 is TGCAGCGCTTCGGGGTACAATGATGAGCAGTTCTTC. Its protein is CSASGYNDEQFF.